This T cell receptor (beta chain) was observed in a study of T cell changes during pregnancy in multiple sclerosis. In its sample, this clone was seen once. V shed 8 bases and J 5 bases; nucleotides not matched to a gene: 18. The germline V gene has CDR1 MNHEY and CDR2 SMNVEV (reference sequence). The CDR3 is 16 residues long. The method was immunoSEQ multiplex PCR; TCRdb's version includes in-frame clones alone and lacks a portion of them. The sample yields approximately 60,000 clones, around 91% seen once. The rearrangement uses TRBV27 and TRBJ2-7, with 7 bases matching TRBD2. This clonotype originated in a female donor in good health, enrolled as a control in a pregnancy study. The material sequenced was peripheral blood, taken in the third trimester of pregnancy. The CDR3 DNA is TGTGCCAGCTCGCTGGGGGGGAGGGGCGGATTTGACGAGCAGTACTTC. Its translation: CASSLGGRGGFDEQYF.